This T cell receptor (beta chain) was found in a study of blood T cell repertoires in COVID-19. About the study: Specimens from acute and convalescent COVID-19 originated in the United States, Italy and Spain. The cDNA or gDNA used as material had been derived from T cells, B-cell-depleted T cells, or PBMCs.

The J segment lost 3 bases and the V segment lost 4 bases, leaving 6 bases of the junction unmatched. From germline, CDR1 is SGHNT and CDR2 YYREEE (reference sequence). The CDR3 sequence is 14 residues long. Per the authors' pipeline: Estimation of nucleated cell counts was performed using reference gene primer amplification. The method was immunoSEQ multiplex PCR; TCRdb's version includes in-frame clones alone and lacks a portion of them. D and trimming were read from the DNA, whereas the V and J calls and clone size are those reported in that table. The table lists tens of thousands of clones, under 90% of them singletons.

Sequencing was carried out using peripheral blood. The origin of this receptor is a man aged 70 or older who had recovered from COVID-19. This rearrangement joins TRBV5-4 to TRBJ2-5, with 7 bases aligning to TRBD1. The DNA of the CDR3 is TGTGCCAGCAGCATCGGGACAGCAGAAGAGACCCAGTACTTC. This translates into CASSIGTAEETQYF.